These 5 T cell receptor beta chains came from one sample sequenced in a study of monozygotic twins with inflammatory bowel disease. TCRdb reprocessed the 5' RACE reads, keeping one entry per CDR3 protein, no DNA. Its table records about 160,000 distinct CDR3 sequences. Sequencing was performed on blood. The receptors come from a human donor with ulcerative colitis or Crohn's disease, or a healthy co-twin of an affected twin (not recorded which).

This chain links TRBV5-5 with TRBJ2-7; the TRBD1 assignment by TCRdb is unverifiable without DNA. Per germline, CDR1 SGHKS and CDR2 YYEKEE (reference sequence). The CDR3 length is 14 residues. The CDR3 protein is CASTRTGGSYEQYF.

V gene TRBV7-2 combines with J gene TRBJ2-1; TCRdb names TRBD1, which stays unverified in the absence of DNA. Per the germline V gene, CDR1 is SGHTA and CDR2 is FQGNSA. The CDR3 is 16 residues long. The chain's CDR3 is CASSLDPGPAHYEQFF.

The rearrangement joins TRBV20-1 to TRBJ2-7; the TCRdb D gene call, TRBD2, has no DNA to confirm it. Germline loops: CDR1 DFQATT, CDR2 SNEGSKA (reference sequence). The CDR3 length is 15 residues. The chain's CDR3 is CSARLGGGLGYEQYF.

The chain carries TRBV3-1 and TRBJ2-2; with no DNA, the TCRdb D assignment of TRBD2 cannot be verified. The CDR3 loop spans 16 amino acids. CDR1 is LGHDT, CDR2 YNNKEL, per germline (reference sequence). The CDR3 loop reads CASSSLVAGVTGELFF.

This chain connects TRBV2 to TRBJ2-7; TCRdb reports TRBD1, a call that lacks DNA to check it against. Germline CDR1 is SNHLY and CDR2 is FYNNEI. This CDR3 is built from 14 residues. The CDR3 loop is CASTSAGTGYEQYF.